This TCR beta chain was documented in a study of T cell repertoires in cytomegalovirus infection. Overall study context: The authors used CMV epitopes that were HLA-C-restricted (recently identified) and HLA-B-restricted (well studied). Public TCR beta signature analysis indicated the presence of both CMV infection and matching HLA type.

The V end lost 7 bases, the J end lost 3 bases, and 13 bases lay between the germline ends. The CDR3 runs 14 residues. Looked up from germline, CDR1 is MNHEY and CDR2 is SMNVEV (reference sequence). Study-level results: CMV-specific HLA-C-restricted TCR beta clonotypes dominated the ex vivo response.

MiXCR, applied by TCRdb to the reads, yields one record per CDR3 protein. Of 800,000 to 950,000 distinct CDR3 sequences in the sample, 30% to 35% were seen once. There are a few counts of this clonotype. The antigen is unknown. The sequence was collected from a human donor in good health (CMV status not recorded). Some clones in this sample may be carry-over from other donors' samples. The V call is TRBV27, the J call TRBJ1-5, with a possible D match to TRBD1 (6 bases). Sequencing used cultured CD8+ T cells from PBMCs, obtained from culture after CMV antigen stimulation. The CDR3 protein is CASKNRDDNQPQHF. The CDR3 DNA follows: TGTGCCAGCAAGAACAGGGATGACAATCAGCCCCAGCATTTT.